This record covers a single T cell receptor beta chain. What antigen it recognizes has not been identified. Base qualities are not provided; no much larger clone lies one nucleotide away. CDR1 is given as LGHDT and CDR2 as YNNKEL, both from the germline V gene (reference sequence). V loses 1 base, J loses 4 bases, and the germline ends lie 14 bases apart. There are 15 amino acids in the CDR3, from cysteine to phenylalanine inclusive. Only the CDR3 region is kept as DNA, spanning 45 bases read in frame from base 1. Whole blood was collected in K2EDTA tubes by collaborating institutions according to the institutions' own protocols. Collaborator samples were shipped for TCRbeta analysis as frozen whole blood, isolated PBMCs, or DNA extracted from either sample type. This record belongs to a study of blood T cell repertoires in COVID-19 (dated by TCRdb to about 2020). With respect to the entire study: The collaborator samples originated in the United States, Italy and Spain and spanned the acute and convalescent phases of COVID-19. The repertoires were released in a freely available public database meant as a resource for research on the immune response to SARS-CoV-2. The sample metadata nearly always contained a de-identified subject ID, COVID-19 status, age in years and sex. Where available, HLA class I and class II types were obtained from metadata supplied by the sample provider rather than from assay-based typing. The samples were drawn from two sources: the first 160 participants of the ongoing ImmuneRACE study, and 1,000 to 1,500 subjects contributed by 6 global collaborators. The prospective study material was composed of cDNA or gDNA derived from T cells, B-cell-depleted T cells, or PBMCs. Deeply sampled blood TCRbeta repertoires from subjects exposed to, actively infected with, or recovered from COVID-19 were included in the dataset. Results and caveats for the whole study, not just this receptor: Clinical and demographic metadata were provided uncurated, with the amount varying by source and participant.

TCRbeta CDR3 regions were amplified from genomic DNA using the immunoSEQ Assay, a bias-controlled multiplex PCR. As for the authors' bioinformatics: Within the assay, amplification of reference gene primers was used to estimate how many nucleated cells each sample contained. To quantify the absolute abundance of each unique TCRbeta CDR3 rearrangement, sequence reads were collapsed and filtered. For each sample, productive Simpson clonality was calculated as the square root of Simpson's diversity index across productive rearrangements. This immuneACCESS table, as held by TCRdb, lists in-frame sequences with V and J called but not all clones. Of the missing ones, under half trace to an unresolved V gene in checked studies; the others have no known cause. Clone size and V and J calls were adopted from that table, with D and trimming inferred from the DNA. In this sample the table shows about 41,000 clones, around nine tenths of which occur a single time. Approximately 4.8% of the sample is taken by the ten largest.

Sequencing used peripheral blood. In this chain, TRBV3-1 (or the pseudogene TRBV3-2) is recombined with TRBJ2-7; the best D guess is TRBD2, with 6 bases matching. The receptor's source is a human donor in a cohort sampled during active COVID-19. The sequenced DNA is TGTGCCAGCAGCCAAGGGGGTGGCCGGGAGTACGAGCAGTACTTC. Translation gives CASSQGGGREYEQYF.